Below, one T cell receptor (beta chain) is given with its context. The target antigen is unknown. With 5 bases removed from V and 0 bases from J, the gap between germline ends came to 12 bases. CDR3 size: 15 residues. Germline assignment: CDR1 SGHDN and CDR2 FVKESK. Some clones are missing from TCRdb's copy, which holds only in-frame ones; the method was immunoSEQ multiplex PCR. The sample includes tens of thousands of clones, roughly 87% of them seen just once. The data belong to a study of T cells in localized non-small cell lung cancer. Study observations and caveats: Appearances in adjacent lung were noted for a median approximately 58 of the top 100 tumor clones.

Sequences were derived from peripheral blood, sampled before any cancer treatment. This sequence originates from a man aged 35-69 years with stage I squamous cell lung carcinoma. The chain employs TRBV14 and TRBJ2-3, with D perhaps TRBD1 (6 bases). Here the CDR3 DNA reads TGTGCCAGCAGCATCAACACAGGGAGCACAGATACGCAGTATTTT. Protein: CASSINTGSTDTQYF.